The present T cell receptor (beta chain) was sequenced within a study of T cell changes during pregnancy in multiple sclerosis. Libraries were prepared by immunoSEQ multiplex PCR; TCRdb keeps only in-frame clonotypes and omits some of them. Of some 52,000 clones listed, more than 80% are singletons. Germline V CDR1 and CDR2: MNHEY, SVGAGI. The ends were cut back, 2 bases at V and 3 bases at J, with 7 bases in the middle. This CDR3 has 14 amino acids. The V gene is TRBV6-5, the J gene TRBJ2-2, with D perhaps TRBD2 (5 bases). This material consisted of CD4+ T cells from peripheral blood mononuclear cells, taken before pregnancy. The source is a female donor with multiple sclerosis, enrolled in a pregnancy study. As DNA, the CDR3 is TGTGCCAGCAGTTACAGGCGGGACACCGGGGAGCTGTTTTTT. Protein: CASSYRRDTGELFF.